This TCR beta chain was retrieved from a study of T cell responses to AZD1222 COVID-19 vaccine. CDR3 length equals 16 residues. Germline V lookup: CDR1 MDHEN, CDR2 SYDVKM. The V end lost 3 bases, the J end lost 5 bases, and 17 bases lay between the germline ends. TCRdb's table, derived via immunoSEQ multiplex PCR, lists solely in-frame clones and lacks some. There are roughly 80,000 clones in the sample; less than 95% occur only once, and less than 5.5% lies in the top ten. V and J are TRBV28 and TRBJ1-5, with D perhaps matching TRBD1 (6 bases). This specimen was peripheral blood, taken 28 days after the second AZD1222 dose. The receptor comes from an adult who received the AZD1222 COVID-19 vaccine. The CDR3 reads CASSFPGRGAYQPQHF. Written as DNA, the CDR3 is TGTGCCAGCAGTTTCCCAGGAAGGGGGGCCTATCAGCCCCAGCATTTT.